The subject of this entry is one T cell receptor (beta chain). The data were obtained in a study of T cell changes during pregnancy in multiple sclerosis. Produced via immunoSEQ multiplex PCR; TCRdb's table is partial and in-frame only. The sample lists approximately 37,000 clones; over 75% were seen once. The CDR3 has 14 residues. V lost 3 bases and J lost 4, with 9 bases in between. Germline values: CDR1 MNHEY, CDR2 SMNVEV (reference sequence). The TCR was taken from a female donor with multiple sclerosis, enrolled in a pregnancy study. The genes are TRBV27 and TRBJ1-4; D remains unclear. The specimen was CD8+ T cells from peripheral blood mononuclear cells, collected in the first trimester of pregnancy. This CDR3 reads CASSLGGGNEKLFF. CDR3 sequence (DNA): TGTGCCAGCAGTTTGGGTGGAGGTAATGAAAAACTGTTTTTT.